These 25 T cell receptor beta chains were all obtained from the same sample, sequenced in a study of neurological immune-mediated disorders. TCRdb itself ran the 5' RACE reads through MiXCR, one entry per CDR3 protein. The table records more than 30,000 distinct CDR3 sequences, about 14% of them present only once. Time point defined: technical triplicate 2. Sequenced sample: CD4+ T cells from blood. The source is a female donor with HTLV-1-associated myelopathy (HAM/TSP).

The chain employs TRBV28 and TRBJ2-7; D is ambiguous. The J call may be faulty, since TRBJ2-5 better matches the DNA end. The CDR3 is 12 amino acids. Germline values: CDR1 MDHEN, CDR2 SYDVKM. This CDR3 reads CASSLGSKTQYF. The CDR3 DNA reads TGTGCCAGCAGTTTAGGGTCCAAGACCCAGTACTTC.

This clonotype was counted many times. The chain carries TRBV14 and TRBJ1-1; the D is unclear. The CDR3 is 15 residues long. V lost 3 bases and J lost 1, with 12 bases in between. Germline V gene lookup returns CDR1 SGHDN and CDR2 FVKESK. CDR3 DNA sequence: TGTGCCAGCAGCCACCAAAGGGCAGGGAACACTGAAGCTTTCTTT. As protein: CASSHQRAGNTEAFF.

This clonotype was seen ten or more times. The chain employs TRBV29-1 and TRBJ1-2; a possible D gene is TRBD1 (5 bases). This CDR3 region has 18 residues. V lost 4 bases and J lost 8, with 32 bases in between. Looked up from germline, CDR1 is SQVTM and CDR2 is ANQGSEA. CDR3 coding DNA: TGCAGCGTTGGTGATGGCCGCCCGGACCCAGGGTTAGCGTGGGGCTACACCTTC. This codes for CSVGDGRPDPGLAWGYTF.

This clonotype showed up many times. This chain joins TRBV11-3 and TRBJ1-1; 9 bases match TRBD1. The CDR3 contains 14 residues. V lost 5 bases to trimming and J lost 4 bases; unmatched junction nucleotides: 5. Germline V gene lookup returns CDR1 SGHNT and CDR2 YENEEA. The CDR3: CASSPRQGGTEAFF. The DNA for the CDR3 is TGTGCCAGCAGCCCCAGACAGGGGGGCACTGAAGCTTTCTTT. The full variable domain, in which reference TRBV11-3 and TRBJ1-1 provide the parts outside the CDR3, is EAGVVQSPRYKIIEKKQPVAFWCNPISGHNTLYWYLQNLGQGPELLIRYENEEAVDDSQLPKDRFSAERLKGVDSTLKIQPAELGDSAVYLCASSPRQGGTEAFFGQGTRLTVV.

This clonotype was detected ten times or more. The V gene is TRBV27, the J gene TRBJ1-6, with TRBD1 matching 10 bases. V lost 8 bases, J lost 10 bases, and 8 bases stayed unmatched. CDR1 and CDR2 from the germline V gene are MNHEY and SMNVEV (reference sequence). This CDR3 has 14 residues. CDR3 residues: CASGGTGEESPLHF. CDR3 nucleotides: TGTGCCAGCGGTGGGACAGGGGAAGAGTCACCCCTCCACTTT.

This clonotype was counted once. The chain joins TRBV6-2 or TRBV6-3 to TRBJ2-3; 9 bases line up with TRBD1. The CDR3 covers 15 residues. The germline gives CDR1 MNHEY, CDR2 SVGEGT. The V segment lost 2 bases and the J segment 0 bases; nucleotides outside the gene matches: 0. In nucleotides, the CDR3 is TGTGCCAGCAGTTACGGGACAGGGAGCACAGATACGCAGTATTTT. Amino acid sequence: CASSYGTGSTDTQYF.

This clonotype was observed many times. This chain links TRBV20-1 with TRBJ1-5; D perhaps matches TRBD1 (6 bases). Germline lookup yields CDR1 DFQATT and CDR2 SNEGSKA (reference sequence). Trimming removed 6 bases from V and 1 base from J, with 16 bases in between. The CDR3 runs to 15 residues. The CDR3: CSAVKQGGSNQPQHF. The CDR3 DNA is TGCAGTGCCGTTAAACAGGGAGGGAGCAATCAGCCCCAGCATTTT.

This clonotype was picked up many times. At one end, the junction sequence differs from germline, possibly due to a read error. The rearrangement links TRBV7-7 to TRBJ2-7; TRBD1 agrees at 7 bases. The germline V gene has CDR1 SSHAT and CDR2 FNYEAQ (reference sequence). The CDR3 totals 15 residues. CDR3 sequence: CASSLSQGTSYEQYF. As DNA, the CDR3 is TGTGCTAGCAGCTTATCACAGGGGACCTCCTACGAGCAGTACTTC.

This clonotype appeared many times. This chain connects TRBV11-2 to TRBJ2-5; D unclear. This CDR3 comprises 14 residues. The germline V gene has CDR1 SGHAT and CDR2 FQNNGV. V was trimmed by 0 bases and J by 4 bases, leaving 9 bases between them. CDR3: CASSLEYNVETQYF. The CDR3 region has the DNA TGTGCCAGCAGCTTAGAGTACAATGTAGAGACCCAGTACTTC.

In this sample, this clonotype turned up many times. The rearrangement uses TRBV2 and TRBJ2-7, with D maybe TRBD1 (6 bases). The CDR3 is 14 amino acids. Deletions cut 6 bases from V and 3 bases from J, with 15 bases between. Germline CDR1 and CDR2: SNHLY and FYNNEI. The CDR3 loop reads CASRNRVPDYEQYF. CDR3 nucleotides: TGTGCCAGCAGGAACAGGGTCCCTGACTACGAGCAGTACTTC. The full variable domain, with the rest looked up from reference TRBV2 and TRBJ2-7, is EPEVTQTPSHQVTQMGQEVILRCVPISNHLYFYWYRQILGQKVEFLVSFYNNEISEKSEIFDDQFSVERPDGSNFTLKIRSTKLEDSAMYFCASRNRVPDYEQYFGPGTRLTVT.

The rearrangement links TRBV6-2 or TRBV6-3 to TRBJ2-6; D remains ambiguous. The CDR3 is 13 residues long. The V end was cut by 4 bases, the J end by 2 bases, with 3 bases between. Germline V gives CDR1 MNHEY, CDR2 SVGEGT. CDR3: CASSWAGANVLTF. CDR3 nucleotides: TGTGCCAGCAGTTGGGCTGGGGCCAACGTCCTGACTTTC.

Many counts were recorded for this clonotype. The DNA for the CDR3 is TGTGCCAGCAGTTACTGGCAGGGTTTCACAGATACGCAGTATTTT. This encodes CASSYWQGFTDTQYF. The chain joins TRBV12-3 or TRBV12-4 to TRBJ2-3; D is perhaps TRBD1 (5 bases). The CDR3 totals 15 residues. V lost 4 bases to trimming and J lost 2 bases, with 13 bases between them.

This clonotype was found many times. The chain is built from TRBV20-1 and TRBJ2-5; weak D call: TRBD2 (5 bases). Deletions cut 6 bases from V and 0 bases from J, with 14 bases between. This CDR3 has 14 amino acids. Germline V gene lookup returns CDR1 DFQATT and CDR2 SNEGSKA (reference sequence). The CDR3 DNA follows: TGCAGTGCCCCAATCCGGGGTAACCAAGAGACCCAGTACTTC. Its translation: CSAPIRGNQETQYF.

This clonotype has a single count. The chain recombines TRBV12-5 with TRBJ2-2, with unresolved D. Germline CDR1 and CDR2: LGHNT and FRNRAP. Trimming removed 3 bases at V and 7 bases at J, with 6 bases between. CDR3 length: 12 amino acids. CDR3 protein: CASGFPFGELFF. CDR3 bases: TGTGCTAGTGGTTTCCCCTTCGGGGAGCTGTTTTTT.

At least ten counts were recorded for this clonotype. This sequence may be a read error, since a much larger clone differs from it by one base. The rearrangement joins TRBV4-1 to TRBJ2-5; D assignment may be TRBD1 or TRBD2 (5 bases each). This CDR3 comprises 13 residues. The germline CDR1 and CDR2 sequences are MGHRA and YSYEKL. Here the CDR3 reads CASSQVARETQHF. CDR3 DNA sequence: TGCGCCAGCAGCCAAGTAGCCAGGGAGACCCAGCACTTC.

There are many counts of this clonotype. The chain combines TRBV5-6 with TRBJ2-1; D unclear. V gave up 2 bases and J gave up 7 bases, with 7 bases separating them. Germline CDR1 and CDR2: SGHDT and YYEEEE. The CDR3 covers 12 residues. The DNA of the CDR3 is TGTGCCAGCAGCTTTAATGGTAATGAGCAGTTCTTC. Protein product: CASSFNGNEQFF.

This clonotype was recorded at least ten times. This chain uses TRBV29-1 with TRBJ2-7, with 7 bases that match TRBD1. CDR3 length: 15 residues. V shed 3 bases and J 3 bases; nucleotides not matched to a gene: 11. CDR1 is SQVTM, CDR2 ANQGSEA, per germline. CDR3 residues: CSVDVPGQSVYEQYF. The CDR3 DNA is TGCAGCGTTGATGTACCGGGACAGTCGGTCTACGAGCAGTACTTC.

This clonotype was found many times. The chain combines TRBV6-2 or TRBV6-3 with TRBJ1-1, with D tentatively TRBD1 (5 bases). CDR1 MNHEY and CDR2 SVGEGT come from the germline V gene. The CDR3 runs to 13 residues. V was cut by 6 bases and J by 3 bases, with 11 bases left in between. CDR3 loop: CASRIVGDTEAFF. CDR3 in DNA: TGTGCCAGCAGGATAGTAGGGGACACTGAAGCTTTCTTT.

The sample holds many counts of this clonotype. This sequence joins TRBV5-1 and TRBJ1-5, with D hard to call. Trimming removed 1 base from V and 9 bases from J, with 14 bases in between. The germline V gene has CDR1 SGHRS and CDR2 YFSETQ. The CDR3 consists of 14 residues. CDR3: CASSLSDGDGPQHF. The CDR3 nucleotides are TGCGCCAGCAGCTTGTCGGACGGAGATGGGCCCCAGCATTTT.

This clonotype is labeled medium-sized. V and J are TRBV27 and TRBJ1-4; no firm D call. This CDR3 has 12 residues. Trimming cost V 7 bases and J 8 bases, with 11 bases left between them. Germline CDR1 is MNHEY and CDR2 is SMNVEV (reference sequence). The DNA for the CDR3 is TGTGCCAGCACCACTATGGGCGAAAAACTGTTTTTT. Protein sequence: CASTTMGEKLFF. Variable domain in full (rest from reference TRBV27 and TRBJ1-4): EAQVTQNPRYLITVTGKKLTVTCSQNMNHEYMSWYRQDPGLGLRQIYYSMNVEVTDKGDVPEGYKVSRKEKRNFPLILESPSPNQTSLYFCASTTMGEKLFFGSGTQLSVL.

This clonotype was observed many times. This rearrangement joins TRBV19 to TRBJ1-2; TRBD1 matches 8 bases. Germline V lookup: CDR1 LNHDA, CDR2 SQIVND (reference sequence). The V segment lost 5 bases and the J segment 8 bases; nucleotides outside the gene matches: 10. The CDR3 is 14 residues long. The CDR3 loop reads CASSPDRAWVGYTF. DNA for the CDR3: TGTGCCAGTAGTCCGGACAGGGCCTGGGTCGGCTACACCTTC. Full variable domain (missing parts from reference TRBV19 and TRBJ1-2): DGGITQSPKYLFRKEGQNVTLSCEQNLNHDAMYWYRQDPGQGLRLIYYSQIVNDFQKGDIAEGYSVSREKKESFPLTVTSAQKNPTAFYLCASSPDRAWVGYTFGSGTRLTVV.

This clonotype was counted at least ten times. The chain recombines TRBV4-1 with TRBJ2-1; 10 bases map to TRBD2. The CDR3 has 17 residues. CDR1 is MGHRA and CDR2 is YSYEKL in the germline V gene. J was trimmed by 6 bases and V by 0 bases; bases with no gene match: 8. CDR3 residues: CASSQDRLASGSNEQFF. CDR3 sequence (DNA): TGCGCCAGCAGCCAAGATCGGTTGGCTAGCGGGAGCAATGAGCAGTTCTTC.

By sample share, this clonotype is medium-sized. The chain employs TRBV9 and TRBJ1-2; no definite D call. Germline values: CDR1 SGDLS, CDR2 YYNGEE. The V and J ends lost 3 bases and 8 bases respectively, with 20 bases between them. The CDR3 loop spans 15 amino acids. CDR3: CASSGPGPGLVGYTF. The CDR3 bases are TGTGCCAGCAGCGGGCCGGGCCCCGGGTTGGTAGGCTACACCTTC. The full variable domain, its missing parts supplied by reference TRBV9 and TRBJ1-2, is DSGVTQTPKHLITATGQRVTLRCSPRSGDLSVYWYQQSLDQGLQFLIQYYNGEERAKGNILERFSAQQFPDLHSELNLSSLELGDSALYFCASSGPGPGLVGYTFGSGTRLTVV.

Ten or more counts support this clonotype. V gene TRBV7-9 combines with J gene TRBJ2-3, with 10 bases fitting TRBD2. This CDR3 comprises 15 residues. Germline V gene sequence: CDR1 SEHNR, CDR2 FQNEAQ (reference sequence). V gave up 5 bases and J gave up 1 base; unmatched junction bases: 3. Here the CDR3 reads CASSPGTSGTDTQYF. The CDR3 nucleotides read TGTGCCAGCAGCCCTGGGACTAGCGGCACAGATACGCAGTATTTT.

V usage is TRBV4-2 and J usage is TRBJ2-1; 16 bases match TRBD2. Per the germline V gene, CDR1 is LGHNA and CDR2 is YNFKEQ. This CDR3 contains 16 residues. J lost 12 bases, V lost 8 bases, and 13 bases had no gene match. DNA for the CDR3: TGTGCCAGCCGCGGGGGGACTAGCGGGGGGGCAGATACGCAGTTCTTC. Its translation is CASRGGTSGGADTQFF.